A selection of T cell receptor beta chains follows, all from one sample in a study of monozygotic twins with inflammatory bowel disease. Using the 5' RACE reads, TCRdb records one entry per CDR3 protein without DNA. This listing includes around 200,000 distinct CDR3 sequences. The sequenced material came from blood. The source is a human donor with ulcerative colitis or Crohn's disease, or a healthy co-twin of an affected twin (not recorded which). The CDR3 runs from the conserved cysteine through the conserved F or W. The order of the fields is V gene, J gene, CDR3 protein.

v_gene: TRBV6-6; j_gene: TRBJ1-1; CDR3aa: CASTSPGSTEAFF
v_gene: TRBV7-8; j_gene: TRBJ1-1; CDR3aa: CASSLGVLNTEAFF
v_gene: TRBV20-1; j_gene: TRBJ1-6; CDR3aa: CSASGGGEDSPLHF
v_gene: TRBV5-4; j_gene: TRBJ2-5; CDR3aa: CASSLDRRETQYF
v_gene: TRBV12-3/TRBV12-4; j_gene: TRBJ1-4; CDR3aa: CASSPQGARGRVDEKLFF
v_gene: TRBV7-3; j_gene: TRBJ2-1; CDR3aa: CASSPGGMTSGVNEQFF
v_gene: TRBV20-1; j_gene: TRBJ2-5; CDR3aa: CSATKGQGFSWTQYF
v_gene: TRBV20-1; j_gene: TRBJ1-2; CDR3aa: CSASLGDFGYTF
v_gene: TRBV12-3/TRBV12-4; j_gene: TRBJ2-5; CDR3aa: CASRTSGGETQYF
v_gene: TRBV11-2; j_gene: TRBJ1-2; CDR3aa: CASSRGQGNWLGYGYTF
v_gene: TRBV20-1; j_gene: TRBJ1-5; CDR3aa: CSASDRALVQPQHF
v_gene: TRBV7-2; j_gene: TRBJ2-2; CDR3aa: CASSLAGGSNTGELFF
v_gene: TRBV6-2/TRBV6-3; j_gene: TRBJ2-4; CDR3aa: CASSYSNEAKNIQYF
v_gene: TRBV7-9; j_gene: TRBJ2-1; CDR3aa: CASSLNPRGQGGDEQFF
v_gene: TRBV29-1; j_gene: TRBJ2-1; CDR3aa: CSVVVSAPGRADNEQFF
v_gene: TRBV24-1; j_gene: TRBJ1-2; CDR3aa: CATSDWTTGGYTF
v_gene: TRBV5-1; j_gene: TRBJ2-5; CDR3aa: CASSFYQETQYF
v_gene: TRBV5-1; j_gene: TRBJ2-7; CDR3aa: CASGWTGLNEQYF
v_gene: TRBV6-6; j_gene: TRBJ2-7; CDR3aa: CASRTGLAHYEQYF
v_gene: TRBV20-1; j_gene: TRBJ2-1; CDR3aa: CIASGLAGGPYNEQFF
v_gene: TRBV5-6; j_gene: TRBJ2-3; CDR3aa: CASSGQGRTDTQYF
v_gene: TRBV5-1; j_gene: TRBJ1-4; CDR3aa: CASSLLGTANEKLFF
v_gene: TRBV20-1; j_gene: TRBJ1-5; CDR3aa: CSATQGDQPQHF
v_gene: TRBV18; j_gene: TRBJ1-1; CDR3aa: CASSPNQGRIDGTFF
v_gene: TRBV13; j_gene: TRBJ1-2; CDR3aa: CASSLARERGGYTF
v_gene: TRBV6-5; j_gene: TRBJ1-6; CDR3aa: CASSYDTGLGTYNSPLHF
v_gene: TRBV20-1; j_gene: TRBJ2-7; CDR3aa: CSARGDRGYEQYF
v_gene: TRBV20-1; j_gene: TRBJ2-3; CDR3aa: CSGGQGITDTQYF
v_gene: TRBV3-1; j_gene: TRBJ1-3; CDR3aa: CASSLPGVNTIYF
v_gene: TRBV4-1; j_gene: TRBJ1-4; CDR3aa: CASSQDRRGFGEKLFF
v_gene: TRBV6-5; j_gene: TRBJ2-3; CDR3aa: CASSYREPRSPRTDTQYF
v_gene: TRBV29-1; j_gene: TRBJ2-5; CDR3aa: CSVGGGDTQGTQYF
v_gene: TRBV12-3/TRBV12-4; j_gene: TRBJ1-6; CDR3aa: CASVRFQGSYNSPLHF
v_gene: TRBV20-1; j_gene: TRBJ2-7; CDR3aa: CSARRDGTSIPYEQYF
v_gene: TRBV5-4; j_gene: TRBJ1-2; CDR3aa: CASSFRRVYGYTF
v_gene: TRBV4-1; j_gene: TRBJ2-3; CDR3aa: CASSQDEGAALTDTQYF
v_gene: TRBV5-6; j_gene: TRBJ2-7; CDR3aa: CASSFGQGRYEQYF
v_gene: TRBV7-8; j_gene: TRBJ1-1; CDR3aa: CASSLTAGTEAFF
v_gene: TRBV12-3/TRBV12-4; j_gene: TRBJ1-2; CDR3aa: CASRSEGPRGYTF
v_gene: TRBV5-1; j_gene: TRBJ2-3; CDR3aa: CASSSWTSGGTDTQYF
v_gene: TRBV20-1; j_gene: TRBJ2-7; CDR3aa: CSARKTGPEQYF
v_gene: TRBV7-8; j_gene: TRBJ1-1; CDR3aa: CASSLGETEAFF
v_gene: TRBV29-1; j_gene: TRBJ1-6; CDR3aa: CSVVTGPSSPLHF
v_gene: TRBV7-3; j_gene: TRBJ1-6; CDR3aa: CASSSGVSSPLHF
v_gene: TRBV7-7; j_gene: TRBJ2-5; CDR3aa: CASSPGREETQYF
v_gene: TRBV6-1; j_gene: TRBJ1-1; CDR3aa: CASSRFRGNTEAFF
v_gene: TRBV6-2/TRBV6-3; j_gene: TRBJ2-5; CDR3aa: CASSRGTGLAEETQYF
v_gene: TRBV20-1; j_gene: TRBJ2-1; CDR3aa: CSAPRDRVFNEQFF
v_gene: TRBV19; j_gene: TRBJ1-1; CDR3aa: CASSPRTGGTEAFF
v_gene: TRBV19; j_gene: TRBJ2-3; CDR3aa: CASSSTGVSTDTQYF
v_gene: TRBV27; j_gene: TRBJ2-3; CDR3aa: CASSQPWTGGEDTQYF